The 14 T cell receptor beta chains reported below all come from one sample, sequenced in a study of TIL therapy for anti-PD-1-resistant metastatic lung cancer. Time point noted: pre-treatment sample, taken before nivolumab and TIL therapy. The immunoSEQ assay was v3. Clones were sequenced by immunoSEQ multiplex PCR, and TCRdb holds only the in-frame ones, with some missing. The sample shows tens of thousands of clones, 79% of them seen only once. The specimen comprised blood, sampled at baseline. The source of these receptors is a man between 65 and 79 years old with non-small cell lung cancer.

Concerning this clone itself: One junction end disagrees with the germline gene, perhaps due to a read error. This chain connects TRBV29-1 to TRBJ2-3; D is uncertain. The germline V gene encodes CDR1 SQVTM and CDR2 ANQGSEA. This CDR3 has 14 amino acids. This CDR3 is CSAELYGSTDTQYF. The DNA for the CDR3 is TGCAGCGCTGAACTGTACGGAAGCACAGATACGCAGTATTTT.

The chain joins TRBV2 to TRBJ2-1; D gene unclear. CDR3 length: 14 residues. V lost 6 bases and J 5 bases, leaving 14 bases between the germline ends. CDR1 and CDR2 (germline): SNHLY, FYNNEI. DNA for the CDR3: TGTGCCAGCAGCGATCCCCGTAGGGACAATGAGCAGTTCTTC. Translation gives CASSDPRRDNEQFF.

V and J are TRBV2 and TRBJ2-2, with a tentative D call TRBD2 (6 bases). V was clipped by 11 bases and J by 1 base, with 14 bases between them. CDR1 and CDR2 from the germline V gene are SNHLY and FYNNEI. The CDR3 contains 14 residues. CDR3 in DNA: TGTGCCGGACGGGGACTGCTGAACACCGGGGAGCTGTTTTTT. Protein product: CAGRGLLNTGELFF. Looking up the rest from reference TRBV2 and TRBJ2-2 gives the full variable domain: EPEVTQTPSHQVTQMGQEVILRCVPISNHLYFYWYRQILGQKVEFLVSFYNNEISEKSEIFDDQFSVERPDGSNFTLKIRSTKLEDSAMYFCAGRGLLNTGELFFGEGSRLTVL.

The chain employs TRBV28 and TRBJ1-1, with D uncertain. Germline lookup yields CDR1 MDHEN and CDR2 SYDVKM. Trimming removed 3 bases at V and 1 base at J, with 3 bases between. The CDR3 covers 12 residues. The CDR3 nucleotides read TGTGCCAGCAGTTTGAGGAACACTGAAGCTTTCTTT. As protein: CASSLRNTEAFF.

The chain couples TRBV5-6 to TRBJ2-3, with D perhaps being TRBD1 or TRBD2 (5 bases each). The CDR3 covers 15 residues. The V end was cut by 0 bases, the J end by 3 bases, with 11 bases between. Germline CDR1 reads SGHDT; CDR2 reads YYEEEE. The CDR3 nucleotides read TGTGCCAGCAGCTTGGGGGGGAGATGGACAGATACGCAGTATTTT. Translation: CASSLGGRWTDTQYF. Variable domain in full (rest from reference TRBV5-6 and TRBJ2-3): DAGVTQSPTHLIKTRGQQVTLRCSPKSGHDTVSWYQQALGQGPQFIFQYYEEEERQRGNFPDRFSGHQFPNYSSELNVNALLLGDSALYLCASSLGGRWTDTQYFGPGTRLTVL.

The chain recombines TRBV21-1 with TRBJ2-5; TRBD1 is the table's D call, not checked against the DNA. TRBV21-1 is a documented pseudogene. This CDR3 is built from 14 residues. The CDR3, as DNA: TGTGCCAGCAGCAAAATGGGACAGCCCCGGACCCAGTACTTC. Encoded protein: CASSKMGQPRTQYF.

V is TRBV28 and J is TRBJ1-4; 9 bases agree with TRBD1. The CDR3 extends over 14 amino acids. The trim removed 5 bases at V and 6 bases at J, leaving 4 bases unmatched. Looked up from germline, CDR1 is MDHEN and CDR2 is SYDVKM. The CDR3 loop is CASSARQGDEKLFF. For the CDR3, the DNA is TGTGCCAGCAGTGCCAGACAGGGGGATGAAAAACTGTTTTTT.

The CDR3 reads CAWSRDRASSGANVLTF. CDR3 sequence (DNA): TGTGCCTGGAGTCGGGACAGGGCAAGCTCTGGGGCCAACGTCCTGACTTTC. J is TRBJ2-6 and V is TRBV30; 9 bases match TRBD1. The CDR3 runs to 17 residues. J lost 0 bases, V lost 2 bases, and 5 bases had no gene match. Germline V gene data show CDR1 as GTSNPN and CDR2 as SVGIG (reference sequence).

This sequence joins TRBV7-3 and TRBJ2-1; 10 bases are shared with TRBD2. Trimming cost V 5 bases and J 8 bases; bases outside gene matches: 9. Germline V lookup: CDR1 SGHTA, CDR2 FQGTGA. The CDR3 covers 15 residues. CDR3 region: CASSPASGSRDEQFF. DNA of the CDR3: TGTGCCAGCAGCCCCGCTAGCGGGAGTAGGGATGAGCAGTTCTTC.

This clone was seen a single time. The V and J genes are TRBV14 and TRBJ2-7; D is unclear. The V end was cut by 1 base, the J end by 6 bases, with 13 bases between. CDR1 is SGHDN, CDR2 FVKESK, per germline. This CDR3 is built from 14 residues. CDR3 sequence (DNA): TGTGCCAGCAGCCAAGGGTTCGGGTTTGCCGAGCAGTACTTC. Translation: CASSQGFGFAEQYF. Full variable domain (rest looked up from reference TRBV14 and TRBJ2-7): EAGVTQFPSHSVIEKGQTVTLRCDPISGHDNLYWYRRVMGKEIKFLLHFVKESKQDESGMPNNRFLAERTGGTYSTLKVQPAELEDSGVYFCASSQGFGFAEQYFGPGTRLTVT.

The J gene is TRBJ2-1, the V gene TRBV6-6; 7 bases agree with TRBD1. V shed 0 bases and J 5 bases; nucleotides not matched to a gene: 7. Germline CDR1 is MNHNY and CDR2 is SVGAGI (reference sequence). The CDR3 spans 16 residues. CDR3: CASSYSPGQRNNEQFF. The DNA of the CDR3 is TGTGCCAGCAGTTACTCCCCGGGACAGCGGAACAATGAGCAGTTCTTC.

The chain carries TRBV30 and TRBJ1-5, with D perhaps TRBD1 (6 bases). Per germline, CDR1 GTSNPN and CDR2 SVGIG (reference sequence). The CDR3 extends over 15 amino acids. The V end lost 2 bases, the J end lost 1 base, and 12 bases lay between the germline ends. CDR3 nucleotide sequence: TGTGCCTGGAGTCGTCCACAGGGCAGCAATCAGCCCCAGCATTTT. Translation: CAWSRPQGSNQPQHF.

This chain links TRBV5-4 with TRBJ2-6; D is unresolved. Deletions cut 5 bases from V and 0 bases from J, with 9 bases between. The germline V gene encodes CDR1 SGHNT and CDR2 YYREEE (reference sequence). The CDR3 contains 15 residues. The CDR3 DNA reads TGTGCCAGCAGTGGGTTTTACTCTGGGGCCAACGTCCTGACTTTC. Its translation: CASSGFYSGANVLTF.

This chain joins TRBV28 and TRBJ2-1; 11 nucleotides align to TRBD2. This CDR3 is built from 16 residues. J lost 7 bases, V lost 7 bases, and 12 bases had no gene match. Germline V gene data show CDR1 as MDHEN and CDR2 as SYDVKM. The CDR3 region has the DNA TGTGCCAGCACCAACACGCGCCTAGCGGGAGGAAATGAGCAGTTCTTC. Translating it yields CASTNTRLAGGNEQFF.